The T cell receptor (beta chain) described here comes from a study of identical twins. Healthy Caucasian donors formed the entire cohort. As to this clonotype: What it recognizes is unknown.

One entry per CDR3 protein results from TCRdb running MiXCR on the 5' RACE reads. The table lists over 600,000 distinct CDR3 sequences, over 20% of them singletons. Study-level results: In monozygotic twins, models underestimated the sharing of out-of-frame TCR alpha.

There are 13 residues in the CDR3. V lost 7 bases and J lost 9, with 17 bases in between. These data also featured in a second study, about T cells expressing NK-cell markers. From that report: The authors derived TCR beta repertoires from sorted CD3+CD56+NKG2C+, CD3+CD56+NKG2C- and CD3+CD56-NKG2C+ T cells. One of eight sequenced donors was HCMV-seronegative; the other seven were seropositive.

This clonotype originated in a woman in her late teens or twenties in good health. Specimen: PBMCs. The gene calls are TRBV12-3 or TRBV12-4 and TRBJ2-3; D not certain. CDR3 DNA: TGTGCCAGCATGCGGTCCTATACGGTAACGCAGTATTTT. Protein: CASMRSYTVTQYF.